This T cell receptor (beta chain) was sequenced for a study of T cells after yellow fever vaccination (dated by TCRdb to between 2018 and 2020). About the full investigation: Libraries from fractions with low cell numbers were prepared with the SMART-Seq v4 Ultra Low Input RNA kit. Bulk TCR alpha and beta repertoires were sequenced longitudinally to track T-cell clones before and after primary and booster YFV17D yellow fever vaccination. Two healthy male donors made up the cohort, one aged 18 to 30 years and the other aged 30 to 40 years. Blood samples were taken at several timepoints before and after primary and secondary immunization, and bulk PBMC replicates and cell subsets were isolated.

This clonotype was detected only a few times. The antigen it binds to is not known. No much larger clonotype is one base removed from it; base qualities were not supplied. The study at large found these results: Computational filtering was needed because FACS-sorted repertoires could contain abundant contaminating clonotypes from the bulk population. A small fraction of clonotypes appeared in both the CD4 and CD8 compartments, likely as a result of convergent recombination. The secondary T-cell response was weaker than the primary response but faster, peaking on day 5 instead of day 15. Only a couple of donors were included in the study, so the extent to which the findings can be generalized is limited. Most clones expanded after primary vaccination were re-detected after the booster (around 96% of CD4 and approximately 89% of CD8), suggesting broad memory maintenance.

TCR cDNA was made using 5'RACE template switching, a step that added a universal primer site and unique molecular identifiers. Priming for cDNA synthesis came from both the TCR alpha and TCR beta constant segments. Library amplification involved two PCR steps, and the second step added sample barcodes and sequencing adapters. Sequencing of libraries was performed on Illumina HiSeq 2500 (2x100 bp) or NovaSeq (2x150 bp). Per the original workflow: MIGEC handled demultiplexing of reads and collapsing into UMI consensus sequences, while MiXCR performed V(D)J alignment. Vaccine-responding clonotypes were defined with edgeR using replicate PBMC samples, requiring FDR below 0.01 and a log2 fold change above 5 up to day 15. Each bulk clonotype received a CD4 or CD8 identity based on whether the sequenced CD4 or CD8 repertoire contained that clonotype at higher abundance. In-frame beta chains were kept once TCRdb had trimmed the public reads at Q25 with fastp and called clones with MiXCR. One record per CDR3 amino acid sequence lists the most common genes and DNA. TCRdb, not the original authors, processed these V and J calls. The sample data list a few hundred thousand distinct CDR3 sequences, and about a sixth of these were observed just once. Together, the top ten hold roughly 17% of the sample.

As encoded in the germline V gene, CDR1 is MGHDK while CDR2 is SYGVNS. The junction shows trimming of 6 bases on V and 0 bases on J, plus 15 bases between the germline ends. The CDR3 has 16 amino acids, counting the end cysteine and phenylalanine. The retained sequence is limited to the CDR3, 48 bases, with the frame set at the first base. Read against the paper, the sample's treatment or condition label means: live attenuated yellow fever vaccine strain. At each blood-draw timepoint, two biological replicates of bulk PBMCs were collected. PBMCs were isolated from peripheral blood using a standard Ficoll-Paque protocol. TriZol was used to extract RNA from bulk PBMCs, from CD4 and CD8 fractions, and from dextramer-positive and dextramer-negative fractions.

This receptor chain uses TRBV25-1 and TRBJ1-3, with the D gene not clear enough to name. The sequences come from PBMCs, collected about 5 days after the first yellow fever vaccination. This TCR was recovered from a man aged 18 to 35 who received the YFV17D yellow fever vaccine. The sequence in DNA is TGTGCCAGCAGCCCCGGGATGATATCCTCTGGAAACACCATATATTTT. It encodes CASSPGMISSGNTIYF.